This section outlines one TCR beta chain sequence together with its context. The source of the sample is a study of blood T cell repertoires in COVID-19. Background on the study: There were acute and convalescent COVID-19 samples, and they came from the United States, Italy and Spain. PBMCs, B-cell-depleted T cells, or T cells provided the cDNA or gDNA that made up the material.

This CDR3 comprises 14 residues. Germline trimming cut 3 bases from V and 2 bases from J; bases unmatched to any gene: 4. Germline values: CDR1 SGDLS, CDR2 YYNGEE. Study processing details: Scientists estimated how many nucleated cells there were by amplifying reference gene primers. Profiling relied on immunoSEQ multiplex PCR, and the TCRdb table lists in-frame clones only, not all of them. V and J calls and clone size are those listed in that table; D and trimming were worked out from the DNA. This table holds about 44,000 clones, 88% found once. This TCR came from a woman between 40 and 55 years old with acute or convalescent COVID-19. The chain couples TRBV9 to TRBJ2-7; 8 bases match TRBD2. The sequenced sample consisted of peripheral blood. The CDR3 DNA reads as TGTGCCAGCAGCGCGGGGGGGGCCCCCTACGAGCAGTACTTC. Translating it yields CASSAGGAPYEQYF.